This TCR beta chain was captured in a study of cytomegalovirus exposure and HLA in healthy donors. In the PCR, 60 Vbeta and 13 Jbeta primers were used. Data came from immunoSEQ multiplex PCR; TCRdb stores just in-frame clones and leaves some out. Counted here are roughly 190,000 clones, 81% occurring once; the ten biggest clones make up around 3.6%. Though nominally healthy at sampling, donors likely had unrecorded immune exposures. Germline V lookup: CDR1 SNHLY, CDR2 FYNNEI. The CDR3 contains 13 residues. Trimming removed 9 bases from V and 6 bases from J, with 14 bases in between. For this clone: Antigen specificity is unknown.

Regarding the study as a whole: Among the sequence variants, a highly shared cluster was likely an artifact of sequencing.

The V gene is TRBV2, the J gene TRBJ2-2, with a tentative D call TRBD1 (6 bases). The sequenced material came from PBMCs. The clonotype originates from a man aged 40-55 years in good health and CMV-seropositive. The CDR3 DNA sequence: TGTGCCAGAGGAACAGGGTTGCCCGGGGAGCTGTTTTTT. Translating it yields CARGTGLPGELFF.